This T cell receptor (beta chain) was sequenced for a study of CD8+ T cells in alopecia areata. Across the study: A regimen of oral tofacitinib, 5 to 10 mg twice daily, was given to treated patients.

CDR1 is SGHRS and CDR2 is YFSETQ in the germline V gene. This CDR3 has 12 amino acids. V shed 0 bases and J shed 6 bases, with 7 bases lying between them. Extracted from the samples, RNA was reverse transcribed into cDNA to serve as the sequencing template. The protocol was immunoSEQ multiplex PCR, while the TCRdb copy is restricted to in-frame clones and leaves out a portion. Of under 75,000 clones in the sample, about half were seen once. The material was CD8+ T cells sorted from blood, obtained at week 0. The receptor was derived from a human donor with alopecia areata. The rearrangement uses TRBV5-1 and TRBJ2-7; TRBD1 might be the D (5 bases). As DNA, the CDR3 is TGCGCCAGCAGCTTGGTGCAGGGCGAGCAGTACTTC. It translates to CASSLVQGEQYF.